The 18 T cell receptor beta chains in this list originate from one sample, sequenced in a study of blood T cell repertoires in COVID-19. Some clones are missing from TCRdb's copy, which holds only in-frame ones; the method was immunoSEQ multiplex PCR. The sample carries about 140,000 clones, 80% to 90% recorded once. Input material: peripheral blood. The receptors were sampled from a woman between 55 and 75 years old with acute or convalescent COVID-19.

The rearrangement uses TRBV9 and TRBJ1-4; 11 nucleotides align to TRBD1. There are 19 residues in the CDR3. Trimming removed 3 bases from V and 0 bases from J; junction bases left unmatched: 10. Per germline, CDR1 SGDLS and CDR2 YYNGEE. The CDR3 region is CASSAHGDRGRTTNEKLFF. The CDR3 nucleotides are TGTGCCAGCAGCGCACACGGGGACAGGGGGAGGACAACTAATGAAAAACTGTTTTTT.

The chain couples TRBV9 to TRBJ2-3; D gene unclear. CDR3 length: 15 amino acids. The germline CDR1 and CDR2 sequences are SGDLS and YYNGEE. Trimming shortened V by 0 bases and J by 2 bases, and 10 bases separated the two germline ends. In DNA form, the CDR3 reads TGTGCCAGCAGCGTAGGGGCAGTTCACACAGATACGCAGTATTTT. Residues: CASSVGAVHTDTQYF. The variable domain in full, with the rest retrieved from reference TRBV9 and TRBJ2-3, is DSGVTQTPKHLITATGQRVTLRCSPRSGDLSVYWYQQSLDQGLQFLIQYYNGEERAKGNILERFSAQQFPDLHSELNLSSLELGDSALYFCASSVGAVHTDTQYFGPGTRLTVL.

The J gene is TRBJ1-1, the V gene TRBV5-6, with TRBD1 matching 8 bases. With 0 bases clipped from V and 12 bases from J, the junction kept 7 bases outside the gene matches. This CDR3 spans 13 amino acids. Germline CDR1 reads SGHDT; CDR2 reads YYEEEE. The CDR3 protein is CASSLGQGARPFF. The CDR3 DNA reads TGTGCCAGCAGCTTGGGGCAGGGGGCGCGACCTTTCTTT. The full variable domain, its missing parts supplied by reference TRBV5-6 and TRBJ1-1, is DAGVTQSPTHLIKTRGQQVTLRCSPKSGHDTVSWYQQALGQGPQFIFQYYEEEERQRGNFPDRFSGHQFPNYSSELNVNALLLGDSALYLCASSLGQGARPFFGQGTRLTVV.

With respect to this clone: Distinct nucleotide sequences in the sample also encode this CDR3. The chain has TRBV18 and TRBJ1-1, with D unresolved. The V end lost 2 bases, the J end lost 1 base, and 8 bases lay between the germline ends. Germline values: CDR1 KGHSH, CDR2 LQKENI. The CDR3 has 14 residues. CDR3 sequence reads: CASSPGQENTEAFF. The CDR3 DNA reads as TGTGCCAGCTCACCAGGGCAGGAGAACACTGAAGCTTTCTTT.

This chain joins TRBV7-9 and TRBJ2-5, with 12 bases aligning to TRBD2. V trimming: 6 bases; J trimming: 5 bases; junction bases outside the gene matches: 10. Germline V gene lookup returns CDR1 SEHNR and CDR2 FQNEAQ (reference sequence). CDR3 length equals 16 residues. CDR3 region: CASRRPSGGAEETQYF. CDR3 sequence (DNA): TGTGCCAGCAGAAGACCTAGCGGGGGGGCCGAGGAGACCCAGTACTTC.

The chain has TRBV28 and TRBJ1-2, with TRBD1 matching 9 bases. V lost 3 bases and J lost 2; bases outside the gene matches: 4. The germline CDR1 and CDR2 sequences are MDHEN and SYDVKM. The CDR3 contains 15 residues. The DNA of the CDR3 is TGTGCCAGCAGTTTCCCCGGGACAGGGAACTATGGCTACACCTTC. Its protein product is CASSFPGTGNYGYTF.

The chain has TRBV6-6 and TRBJ2-7; weak D call: TRBD1 (5 bases). The CDR3 is 12 residues long. Germline CDR1 is MNHNY and CDR2 is SVGAGI (reference sequence). V was pared by 6 bases and J by 3 bases, with 9 bases between. CDR3 nucleotide sequence: TGTGCCAGCAGCTCACAGGTCTACGAGCAGTACTTC. This codes for CASSSQVYEQYF.

The chain links TRBV4-3 to TRBJ2-1, with 9 bases matching TRBD2. Looked up from germline, CDR1 is LGHNA and CDR2 is YSLEER. J gave up 10 bases and V 0 bases, and 16 bases lay outside the gene matches. The CDR3 has 18 residues. The CDR3 sequence is CASSQEILRAGGQLEQFF. The CDR3 nucleotides read TGCGCCAGCAGCCAAGAAATCCTCCGAGCGGGGGGCCAGCTGGAGCAGTTCTTC.

This sequence joins TRBV6-2 or TRBV6-3 and TRBJ1-5; D gene unclear. V was clipped by 4 bases and J by 6 bases, with 10 bases between them. The CDR3 spans 13 residues. Germline CDR1 and CDR2: MNHEY and SVGEGT. CDR3 sequence: CASSSAGSQPQHF. The DNA of the CDR3 is TGTGCCAGCAGTTCCGCCGGGTCTCAGCCCCAGCATTTT.

DNA of the CDR3: TGTGCCATCAGTGGGTCCGGGACAGGGCAAGAGACCCAGTACTTC. This codes for CAISGSGTGQETQYF. The chain couples TRBV10-3 to TRBJ2-5, with 9 bases identical to TRBD1. Germline-derived CDR1 and CDR2 are ENHRY and SYGVKD. With 4 bases clipped from V and 2 bases from J, the junction kept 5 bases outside the gene matches. This CDR3 region has 15 residues.

This chain uses TRBV7-2 with TRBJ2-4, with no clear D. CDR3 length: 13 amino acids. Trimming cost V 7 bases and J 7 bases, with 14 bases left between them. Germline CDR1 and CDR2: SGHTA and FQGNSA. The CDR3 reads CASKAGRWNIQYF. The CDR3 coding sequence is TGTGCCAGCAAGGCAGGCCGGTGGAACATTCAGTACTTC.

The chain recombines TRBV19 with TRBJ1-3; possible D gene TRBD1, 6 bases. The CDR3 sequence is 18 residues long. Trimming removed 7 bases from V and 0 bases from J, with 22 bases in between. The germline V gene encodes CDR1 LNHDA and CDR2 SQIVND (reference sequence). The CDR3 reads CASTFLPGDGTSGNTIYF. As DNA, the CDR3 is TGTGCCAGTACCTTTCTCCCAGGGGACGGGACCTCTGGAAACACCATATATTTT.

In this sample, this clone turned up a few times. Written as DNA, the CDR3 is TGTGCCTGGAGTCTAGGGACAGGGATGAACACTGAAGCTTTCTTT. Its translation is CAWSLGTGMNTEAFF. The genes are TRBV30 and TRBJ1-1, with TRBD1 matching 9 bases. Germline loops: CDR1 GTSNPN, CDR2 SVGIG (reference sequence). J gave up 0 bases and V 2 bases, and 4 bases lay outside the gene matches. The CDR3 contains 15 residues.

V usage is TRBV9 and J usage is TRBJ1-6, with D possibly being TRBD1 (5 bases). The CDR3 runs to 15 residues. In germline, CDR1 is SGDLS, CDR2 YYNGEE. Deletions cut 6 bases from V and 7 bases from J, with 17 bases between. CDR3: CASTLGGRENSPLHF. The CDR3 coding sequence is TGTGCCAGCACCCTGGGGGGACGAGAAAATTCACCCCTCCACTTT.

The rearrangement joins TRBV21-1 to TRBJ2-3; the table gives TRBD2 as D, unverified against the DNA. TRBV21-1 represents a pseudogene. The CDR3 contains 16 residues. The DNA of the CDR3 is TGTGCCAGCAGCAAAGTGAGGATTTCTAGCACAGATACGCAGTATTTT. Translation: CASSKVRISSTDTQYF.

This clone showed up just a few times. The chain links TRBV4-1 to TRBJ1-4, with D perhaps matching TRBD1 (6 bases). From germline, CDR1 is MGHRA and CDR2 YSYEKL. The CDR3 extends over 16 amino acids. The V gene lost 3 bases and the J gene lost 10 bases, with 21 bases spanning the gap. DNA of the CDR3: TGCGCCAGCAGCCATCGCCTCCGGGACATTTCGGGAAAACTGTTTTTT. As protein: CASSHRLRDISGKLFF.

The chain combines TRBV5-1 with TRBJ2-7; tentative D call: TRBD1 (6 bases). Germline V lookup: CDR1 SGHRS, CDR2 YFSETQ. The CDR3 has 15 residues. Trimming stripped 0 bases from V and 2 bases from J, with 12 bases between. In DNA form, the CDR3 reads TGCGCCAGCAGCTTGGCGGCAGGGGAAGCCTACGAGCAGTACTTC. As protein: CASSLAAGEAYEQYF.

The J gene is TRBJ1-3, the V gene TRBV7-2, with no clear D. The germline V and J ends were trimmed by 1 base and 0 bases, with 16 bases remaining between them. The CDR3 covers 18 residues. CDR1 SGHTA and CDR2 FQGNSA come from the germline V gene. As DNA, the CDR3 is TGTGCCAGCAGCTTAGGAGGAAGCCGGGAACTCTCTGGAAACACCATATATTTT. This codes for CASSLGGSRELSGNTIYF.